The 6 T cell receptor beta chains below come from one sample, sequenced in a study of T cells in localized non-small cell lung cancer. The repertoire was sequenced with immunoSEQ multiplex PCR; TCRdb's copy has only in-frame clones and lacks some. This sample has tens of thousands of clones, with about four fifths found just once. The specimen comprised peripheral blood, sampled before any cancer treatment. The origin of the receptors is a man aged 40-75 years with stage I lung adenocarcinoma.

V usage is TRBV6-5 and J usage is TRBJ1-2, with 7 bases that match TRBD1. CDR1 is MNHEY and CDR2 is SVGAGI in the germline V gene. V was clipped by 4 bases and J by 7 bases; unmatched bases: 9. This CDR3 spans 14 amino acids. The DNA of the CDR3 is TGTGCCAGCAGTTTAACGCGCAGGGGGGTTGGCTACACCTTC. It specifies CASSLTRRGVGYTF.

This chain uses TRBV23-1 with TRBJ1-3; weak D call: TRBD1 (5 bases). TRBV23-1 is noted as an ORF with a role that remains uncertain. With 2 bases removed from V and 7 bases from J, the gap between germline ends came to 12 bases. This CDR3 is built from 14 residues. The CDR3 coding sequence is TGCGCCAGCAGTCAACCAGGGAAGGTGAACACCATATATTTT. It yields the protein CASSQPGKVNTIYF.

This chain joins TRBV7-2 and TRBJ2-5, with D possibly matching TRBD2 (6 bases). V lost 1 base to trimming and J lost 5 bases, with 8 bases between them. In germline, CDR1 is SGHTA, CDR2 FQGNSA. The CDR3 is 13 amino acids. The CDR3 protein is CASSLGGRETQYF. CDR3 sequence (DNA): TGTGCCAGCAGCTTAGGGGGGAGGGAGACCCAGTACTTC.

This clone was picked up one time. J is TRBJ2-7 and V is TRBV7-6; the D gene is possibly TRBD1 (6 bases). Germline V gives CDR1 SGHVS, CDR2 FNYEAQ. Trimming took 5 bases from V and 2 from J, leaving 13 bases between them. The CDR3 is made up of 14 amino acids. CDR3 nucleotides: TGTGCCAGCAGCGTTACCAGGGGAACCTACGAGCAGTACTTC. It yields the protein CASSVTRGTYEQYF.

The J gene is TRBJ1-1, the V gene TRBV11-2; the D gene is possibly TRBD1 (6 bases). This CDR3 is 12 amino acids long. V was clipped by 1 base and J by 10 bases, with 10 bases between them. Germline values: CDR1 SGHAT, CDR2 FQNNGV. The CDR3 DNA sequence: TGTGCCAGCAGCTTAGCCCGACAGGTAGCTTTCTTT. Its translation is CASSLARQVAFF.

The V gene is TRBV15, the J gene TRBJ2-7; possibly TRBD1 for D (6 bases). The V end lost 5 bases, the J end lost 7 bases, and 21 bases lay between the germline ends. CDR1 is LNHNV, CDR2 YYDKDF, per germline (reference sequence). This CDR3 contains 15 residues. Here the CDR3 DNA reads TGTGCCACCAGCCGAAGGGGGAAACAGGGCGGAGAGCAGTACTTC. As protein: CATSRRGKQGGEQYF.